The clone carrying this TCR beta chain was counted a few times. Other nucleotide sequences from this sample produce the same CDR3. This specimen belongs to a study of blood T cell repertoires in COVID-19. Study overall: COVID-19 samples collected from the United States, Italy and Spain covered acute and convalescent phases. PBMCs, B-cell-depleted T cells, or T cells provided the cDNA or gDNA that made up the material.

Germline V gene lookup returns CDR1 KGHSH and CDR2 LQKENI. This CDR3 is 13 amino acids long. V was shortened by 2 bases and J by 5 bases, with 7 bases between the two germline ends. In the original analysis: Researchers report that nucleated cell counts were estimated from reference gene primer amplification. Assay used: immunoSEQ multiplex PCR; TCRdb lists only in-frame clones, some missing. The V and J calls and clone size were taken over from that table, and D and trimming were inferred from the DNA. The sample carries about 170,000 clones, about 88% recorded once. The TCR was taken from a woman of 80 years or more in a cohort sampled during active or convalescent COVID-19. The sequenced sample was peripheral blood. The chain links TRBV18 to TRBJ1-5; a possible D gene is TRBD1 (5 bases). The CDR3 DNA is TGTGCCAGCTCACCAGGAGGGGATCAGCCCCAGCATTTT. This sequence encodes CASSPGGDQPQHF.